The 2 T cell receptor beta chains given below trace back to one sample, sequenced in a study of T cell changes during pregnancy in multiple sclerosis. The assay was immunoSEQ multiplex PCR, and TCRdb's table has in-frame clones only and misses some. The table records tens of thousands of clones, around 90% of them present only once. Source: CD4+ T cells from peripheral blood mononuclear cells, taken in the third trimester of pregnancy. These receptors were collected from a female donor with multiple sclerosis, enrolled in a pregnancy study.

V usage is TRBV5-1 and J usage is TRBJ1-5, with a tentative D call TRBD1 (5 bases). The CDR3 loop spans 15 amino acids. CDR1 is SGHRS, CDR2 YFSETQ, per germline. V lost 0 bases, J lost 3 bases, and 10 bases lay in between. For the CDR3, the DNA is TGCGCCAGCAGCTTGGGGGGCAGGGTCAATCAGCCCCAGCATTTT. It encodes CASSLGGRVNQPQHF.

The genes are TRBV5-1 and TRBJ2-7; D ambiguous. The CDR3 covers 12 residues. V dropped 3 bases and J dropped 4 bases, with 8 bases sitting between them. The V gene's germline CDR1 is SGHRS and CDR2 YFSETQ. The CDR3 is CASSSGGYEQYF. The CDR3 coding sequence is TGCGCCAGCAGCTCGGGTGGGTACGAGCAGTACTTC.